The 25 T cell receptor beta chains reported below all come from one sample, sequenced in a study of blood T cell repertoires in COVID-19. Clones were read by immunoSEQ multiplex PCR, and TCRdb kept only the in-frame ones, dropping some. Among 40,000 to 50,000 clones, 88% were seen once, and the ten largest hold about 5.3%. Specimen: peripheral blood. The receptors here all came from a human donor in a cohort sampled during active COVID-19.

The chain carries TRBV4-2 and TRBJ1-1, with D uncertain. Trimming took off 0 bases at V and 5 bases at J, with 7 bases between the two ends. CDR1 LGHNA and CDR2 YNFKEQ come from the germline V gene. The CDR3 length is 13 residues. CDR3 in DNA: TGTGCCAGCAGCCAAGATCCCGGGACTGAAGCTTTCTTT. Encoded protein: CASSQDPGTEAFF.

The rearrangement joins TRBV6-5 to TRBJ2-1; D might be TRBD2 (6 bases). V was clipped by 4 bases and J by 3 bases, with 16 bases between them. CDR3 size: 16 residues. Per germline, CDR1 MNHEY and CDR2 SVGAGI. Written as DNA, the CDR3 is TGTGCCAGCAGTTCCCGGACTAAGCAGGTCTACAATGAGCAGTTCTTC. Amino acids: CASSSRTKQVYNEQFF.

The rearrangement joins TRBV6-1 to TRBJ1-1, with TRBD1 matching 8 bases. The germline V gene encodes CDR1 MNHNS and CDR2 SASEGT. The CDR3 is 15 residues long. The J segment lost 5 bases and the V segment lost 0 bases, leaving 5 bases of the junction unmatched. The CDR3 loop reads CASSEADRGGTEAFF. In nucleotides, the CDR3 is TGTGCCAGCAGTGAAGCTGACAGGGGAGGAACTGAAGCTTTCTTT.

V and J are TRBV28 and TRBJ2-1, with D perhaps matching TRBD1 (7 bases). Looked up from germline, CDR1 is MDHEN and CDR2 is SYDVKM. Between the trimmed V and J ends, which lost 6 bases and 8 bases, there was a span of 20 bases. The CDR3 is made up of 15 amino acids. The CDR3 sequence: CASRVGTAGGHEQFF. DNA for the CDR3: TGTGCCAGCAGGGTAGGGACAGCAGGGGGGCATGAGCAGTTCTTC.

This chain uses TRBV5-4 with TRBJ2-7; 7 bases are shared with TRBD2. There are 15 residues in the CDR3. CDR1 is SGHNT and CDR2 is YYREEE in the germline V gene (reference sequence). Trimming took 1 base from V and 3 from J; bases not matched to a gene: 7. Written as DNA, the CDR3 is TGTGCCAGCAGCTTGAAAGGGACTATCGGCTACGAGCAGTACTTC. Residues: CASSLKGTIGYEQYF. The full variable domain, its missing parts supplied by reference TRBV5-4 and TRBJ2-7, is ETGVTQSPTHLIKTRGQQVTLRCSSQSGHNTVSWYQQALGQGPQFIFQYYREEENGRGNFPPRFSGLQFPNYSSELNVNALELDDSALYLCASSLKGTIGYEQYFGPGTRLTVT.

The V call is TRBV13, the J call TRBJ1-1; 11 positions match TRBD1. This CDR3 region has 15 residues. CDR1 is PRHDT and CDR2 is FYEKMQ in the germline V gene (reference sequence). V was pared by 5 bases and J by 5 bases, with 7 bases of the junction left unmatched. CDR3 coding DNA: TGTGCCAGCAGCGAAAGGACAGGGGGCTTTACTGAAGCTTTCTTT. This encodes CASSERTGGFTEAFF. The whole variable domain, remainder taken from reference TRBV13 and TRBJ1-1, is AAGVIQSPRHLIKEKRETATLKCYPIPRHDTVYWYQQGPGQDPQFLISFYEKMQSDKGSIPDRFSAQQFSDYHSELNMSSLELGDSALYFCASSERTGGFTEAFFGQGTRLTVV.

The gene calls are TRBV9 and TRBJ2-1; D perhaps matches TRBD2 (5 bases). Germline loops: CDR1 SGDLS, CDR2 YYNGEE. CDR3 length: 14 residues. Trimming cost V 1 base and J 5 bases, with 10 bases left between them. CDR3 in DNA: TGTGCCAGCAGCGTATCGGGAACCGACAATGAGCAGTTCTTC. Translating gives CASSVSGTDNEQFF.

The chain is built from TRBV11-3 and TRBJ2-3; D remains ambiguous. Between the trimmed V and J ends, which lost 2 bases and 5 bases, there was a span of 11 bases. Germline lookup yields CDR1 SGHNT and CDR2 YENEEA. The CDR3 spans 14 residues. CDR3 bases: TGTGCCAGCAGCTTAACAGTTCATGTAGATACGCAGTATTTT. Translated: CASSLTVHVDTQYF.

V and J are TRBV11-2 and TRBJ2-7; 11 bases match TRBD2. Losses at the gene ends were 4 bases for V and 1 base for J; bases not matched to a gene: 6. This CDR3 comprises 16 residues. Germline values: CDR1 SGHAT, CDR2 FQNNGV. The CDR3 region has the DNA TGTGCCAGCAGCTCGGCCGGGACTAGCGGTTCCTACGAGCAGTACTTC. This encodes CASSSAGTSGSYEQYF.

The chain carries TRBV4-1 and TRBJ2-1, with no clear D. V lost 7 bases, J lost 1 base, and 11 bases lay in between. The CDR3 has 14 residues. Germline CDR1 and CDR2: MGHRA and YSYEKL. CDR3 DNA sequence: TGCGCCAGCAAGGCAGCTAGTTCCTACAATGAGCAGTTCTTC. It is translated as CASKAASSYNEQFF.

This sequence joins TRBV7-9 and TRBJ2-5; 11 bases map to TRBD2. Germline CDR1 SEHNR, CDR2 FQNEAQ (reference sequence). The V segment lost 6 bases and the J segment 2 bases; nucleotides outside the gene matches: 14. The CDR3 runs 18 residues. This CDR3 reads CASSPTPTSGKTQETQYF. In nucleotides, the CDR3 is TGTGCCAGCAGTCCCACCCCGACTAGCGGGAAGACTCAAGAGACCCAGTACTTC.

This clone turned up a few times. This rearrangement joins TRBV7-8 to TRBJ1-5; maybe TRBD1 (5 bases). Germline loops: CDR1 SGHVS, CDR2 FQNEAQ. The length of the CDR3 is 16 residues. V dropped 1 base and J dropped 5 bases, with 15 bases sitting between them. The CDR3 sequence is CASSLGRGVKDQPQHF. CDR3 sequence (DNA): TGTGCCAGCAGCTTAGGGAGGGGAGTTAAGGATCAGCCCCAGCATTTT.

CDR3 bases: TGTGCCAGCAGCTCTGGACAGGCCCTCCCCCTCCACTTT. Residues: CASSSGQALPLHF. V usage is TRBV14 and J usage is TRBJ1-6; 7 positions agree with TRBD1. V lost 5 bases, J lost 13 bases, and 8 bases stayed unmatched. The CDR3 spans 13 residues. The germline V gene encodes CDR1 SGHDN and CDR2 FVKESK. Variable domain in full (rest from reference TRBV14 and TRBJ1-6): EAGVTQFPSHSVIEKGQTVTLRCDPISGHDNLYWYRRVMGKEIKFLLHFVKESKQDESGMPNNRFLAERTGGTYSTLKVQPAELEDSGVYFCASSSGQALPLHFGNGTRLTVT.

The J gene is TRBJ1-1, the V gene TRBV10-3, with D possibly being TRBD1 (5 bases). The CDR3 is made up of 13 amino acids. CDR1 ENHRY and CDR2 SYGVKD come from the germline V gene. Trimming pared 4 bases from V and 1 base from J, leaving 7 bases between. CDR3 DNA sequence: TGTGCCATCAGTGGAGGACAGAACACTGAAGCTTTCTTT. This sequence encodes CAISGGQNTEAFF.

This clone has a single count. This chain links TRBV18 with TRBJ1-4; 11 bases are shared with TRBD1. The CDR3 covers 15 residues. Trimming cost V 6 bases and J 12 bases; bases outside gene matches: 12. Germline loops: CDR1 KGHSH, CDR2 LQKENI. CDR3: CASSAGQGVSVELFF. CDR3 in DNA: TGTGCCAGCTCGGCGGGACAGGGGGTCTCGGTCGAACTGTTTTTT.

The rearrangement uses TRBV9 and TRBJ1-5; 10 bases align to TRBD1. The junction had 0 bases not matched to a gene; V was cut back by 0 bases and J by 6 bases. Germline V gives CDR1 SGDLS, CDR2 YYNGEE. The CDR3 contains 14 residues. In DNA form, the CDR3 reads TGTGCCAGCAGCGTAGGGGACAGGGGTCAGCCCCAGCATTTT. This codes for CASSVGDRGQPQHF.

The chain couples TRBV7-9 to TRBJ1-2; unclear D gene. Deletions cut 1 base from V and 2 bases from J, with 8 bases between. In germline, CDR1 is SEHNR, CDR2 FQNEAQ (reference sequence). CDR3 size: 14 residues. This CDR3 reads CASSLDQANYGYTF. Here the CDR3 DNA reads TGTGCCAGCAGCTTAGATCAGGCGAACTATGGCTACACCTTC.

The genes are TRBV5-6 and TRBJ1-5, with 9 bases identical to TRBD1. V dropped 0 bases and J dropped 3; count of bases not matched to a gene: 4. Germline values: CDR1 SGHDT, CDR2 YYEEEE. CDR3 size: 16 residues. The CDR3 nucleotides are TGTGCCAGCAGCTTGGCCGGACAGGGGCACAATCAGCCCCAGCATTTT. As protein: CASSLAGQGHNQPQHF.

The chain combines TRBV6-2 or TRBV6-3 with TRBJ2-1; no clear D gene. Trimming took off 2 bases at V and 8 bases at J, with 13 bases between the two ends. The CDR3 covers 14 residues. Germline CDR1 MNHEY, CDR2 SVGEGT. DNA for the CDR3: TGTGCCAGCAGTTACATTAACCCACTGGATGAGCAGTTCTTC. This encodes CASSYINPLDEQFF.

The V call is TRBV12-5, the J call TRBJ1-1; weak D call: TRBD1 (5 bases). The CDR3 extends over 15 amino acids. V lost 4 bases to trimming and J lost 2 bases, with 14 bases between them. Per the germline V gene, CDR1 is LGHNT and CDR2 is FRNRAP. The CDR3 loop reads CASGSSEGDNTEAFF. The CDR3 DNA reads TGTGCTAGTGGTTCGTCGGAAGGGGATAACACTGAAGCTTTCTTT. Complete variable domain (other parts from reference TRBV12-5 and TRBJ1-1): DARVTQTPRHKVTEMGQEVTMRCQPILGHNTVFWYRQTMMQGLELLAYFRNRAPLDDSGMPKDRFSAEMPDATLATLKIQPSEPRDSAVYFCASGSSEGDNTEAFFGQGTRLTVV.

The V gene is TRBV28, the J gene TRBJ1-3, with D hard to call. The CDR3 is 18 residues long. Germline CDR1 reads MDHEN; CDR2 reads SYDVKM. The ends were cut back, 1 base at V and 0 bases at J, with 16 bases in the middle. The CDR3 reads CASSLSPLGRSSGNTIYF. Written as DNA, the CDR3 is TGTGCCAGCAGTTTATCCCCCCTGGGCAGAAGCTCTGGAAACACCATATATTTT.

The table lists this clone with a count of one. V usage is TRBV6-5 and J usage is TRBJ2-2, with 8 bases matching TRBD2. The CDR3 consists of 14 residues. J gave up 7 bases and V 6 bases, and 7 bases lay outside the gene matches. Per germline, CDR1 MNHEY and CDR2 SVGAGI. CDR3 sequence (DNA): TGTGCCAGCAGGAGCGGGAGCGGTGGCGGGGAGCTGTTTTTT. It translates to CASRSGSGGGELFF.

This clone was seen once. This chain's CDR3 is CASRDSSSTDTQYF. CDR3 in DNA: TGTGCCAGCAGGGACTCATCTAGCACAGATACGCAGTATTTT. V and J are TRBV6-5 and TRBJ2-3; perhaps TRBD2 as D (5 bases). The CDR3 spans 14 residues. Germline V gene data show CDR1 as MNHEY and CDR2 as SVGAGI. Trimming removed 6 bases from V and 0 bases from J, with 10 bases in between.

The sample holds one count of this clone. The genes are TRBV28 and TRBJ1-4, with TRBD1 matching 7 bases. This CDR3 is 17 amino acids long. The V gene's germline CDR1 is MDHEN and CDR2 SYDVKM. Trimming at V came to 5 bases and at J to 0 bases, leaving 9 bases not matched to a gene. The CDR3 sequence is CASSLDRALATNEKLFF. The CDR3 nucleotides read TGTGCCAGCAGTCTAGACAGGGCCCTAGCAACTAATGAAAAACTGTTTTTT.

The gene calls are TRBV5-4 and TRBJ2-7; a weak D match, TRBD1 (5 bases). This CDR3 spans 14 amino acids. The V and J ends lost 4 bases and 2 bases respectively, with 13 bases between them. Per germline, CDR1 SGHNT and CDR2 YYREEE (reference sequence). Here the CDR3 DNA reads TGTGCCAGCAGCGCCAGTCAGGGCGCCTACGAGCAGTACTTC. Translated: CASSASQGAYEQYF.